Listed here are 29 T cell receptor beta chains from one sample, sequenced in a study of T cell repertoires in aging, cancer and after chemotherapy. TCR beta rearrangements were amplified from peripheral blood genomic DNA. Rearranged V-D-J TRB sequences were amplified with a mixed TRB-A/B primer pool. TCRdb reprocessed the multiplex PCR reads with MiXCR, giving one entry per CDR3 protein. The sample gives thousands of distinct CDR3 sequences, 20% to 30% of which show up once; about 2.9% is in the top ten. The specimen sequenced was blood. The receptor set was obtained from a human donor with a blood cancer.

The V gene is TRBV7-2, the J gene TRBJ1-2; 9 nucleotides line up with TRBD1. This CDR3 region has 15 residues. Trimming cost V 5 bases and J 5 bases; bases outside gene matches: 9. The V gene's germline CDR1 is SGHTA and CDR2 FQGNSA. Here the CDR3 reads CASSGLSGTGYGYTF. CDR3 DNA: TGTGCCAGCAGCGGGCTATCCGGGACAGGGTATGGCTACACCTTC.

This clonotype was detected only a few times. The CDR3 spells CASSLQPGQGNTEAFF. The CDR3 coding sequence is TGTGCCAGCAGTTTACAACCGGGACAGGGGAACACTGAAGCTTTCTTT. J is TRBJ1-1 and V is TRBV27, with 9 bases matching TRBD1. CDR1 is MNHEY, CDR2 SMNVEV, per germline (reference sequence). The CDR3 is made up of 16 amino acids. Trimming removed 2 bases from V and 1 base from J; junction bases left unmatched: 5.

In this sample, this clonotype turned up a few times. In nucleotides, the CDR3 is TGCGCCAGCAGCCAAGGATCTAGCGGGAGTACGTACAATGAGCAGTTCTTC. Translation: CASSQGSSGSTYNEQFF. The gene calls are TRBV4-3 and TRBJ2-1; 10 positions match TRBD2. The V and J ends lost 1 base and 4 bases, in that order; junction bases with no gene match: 7. Germline-derived CDR1 and CDR2 are LGHNA and YSLEER. CDR3 length equals 17 residues.

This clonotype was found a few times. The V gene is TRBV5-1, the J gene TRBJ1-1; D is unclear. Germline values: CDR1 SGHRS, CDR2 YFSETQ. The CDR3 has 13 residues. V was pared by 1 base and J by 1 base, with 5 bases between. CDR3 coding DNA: TGCGCCAGCAGCTTGACAGCGAACACTGAAGCTTTCTTT. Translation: CASSLTANTEAFF.

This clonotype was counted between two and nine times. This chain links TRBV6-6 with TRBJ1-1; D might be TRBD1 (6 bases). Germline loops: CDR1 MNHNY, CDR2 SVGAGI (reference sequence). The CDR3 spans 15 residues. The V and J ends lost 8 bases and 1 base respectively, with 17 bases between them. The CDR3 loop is CASRGQSYWNTEAFF. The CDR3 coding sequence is TGTGCCAGCCGGGGGCAGAGTTATTGGAACACTGAAGCTTTCTTT.

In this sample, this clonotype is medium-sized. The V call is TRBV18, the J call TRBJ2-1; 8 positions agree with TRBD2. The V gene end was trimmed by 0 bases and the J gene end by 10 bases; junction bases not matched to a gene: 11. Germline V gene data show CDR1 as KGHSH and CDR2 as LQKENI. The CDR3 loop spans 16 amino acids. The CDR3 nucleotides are TGTGCCAGCTCACCACCGGGACTAGGACCTACGGGGGAGCAGTTCTTC. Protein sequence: CASSPPGLGPTGEQFF. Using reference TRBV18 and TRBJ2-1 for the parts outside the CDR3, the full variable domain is NAGVMQNPRHLVRRRGQEARLRCSPMKGHSHVYWYRQLPEEGLKFMVYLQKENIIDESGMPKERFSAEFPKEGPSILRIQQVVRGDSAAYFCASSPPGLGPTGEQFFGPGTRLTVL.

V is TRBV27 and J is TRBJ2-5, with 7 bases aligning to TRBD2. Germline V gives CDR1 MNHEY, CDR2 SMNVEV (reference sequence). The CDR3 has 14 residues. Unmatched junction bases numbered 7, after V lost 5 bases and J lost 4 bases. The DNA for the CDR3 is TGTGCCAGCAGTGCCCTAGCGGTAGGAGAGACCCAGTACTTC. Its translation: CASSALAVGETQYF.

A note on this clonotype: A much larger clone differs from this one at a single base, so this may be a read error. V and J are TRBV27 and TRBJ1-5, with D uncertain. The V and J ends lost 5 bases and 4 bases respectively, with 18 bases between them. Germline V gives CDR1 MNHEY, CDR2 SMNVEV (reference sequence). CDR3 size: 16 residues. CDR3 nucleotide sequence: TGTGCCAGCAGTCCCCCGACACCTTGGGGTAATCAGCCCCAGCATTTT. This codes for CASSPPTPWGNQPQHF.

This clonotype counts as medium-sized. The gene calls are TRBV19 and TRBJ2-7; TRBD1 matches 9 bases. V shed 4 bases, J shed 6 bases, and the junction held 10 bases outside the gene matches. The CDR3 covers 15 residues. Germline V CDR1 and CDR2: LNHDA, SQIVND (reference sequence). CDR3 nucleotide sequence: TGTGCCAGTAGTAGACCGGGACAGGGATCGGTCGAGCAGTACTTC. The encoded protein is CASSRPGQGSVEQYF.

CDR3 bases: TGTGCCAGTAGACCGGGACAGGGGGCTATATTTGAAGCTTTCTTT. As protein: CASRPGQGAIFEAFF. V usage is TRBV19 and J usage is TRBJ1-1; 12 bases are a match to TRBD1. Germline V gene lookup returns CDR1 LNHDA and CDR2 SQIVND (reference sequence). The J segment lost 7 bases and the V segment lost 6 bases, leaving 9 bases of the junction unmatched. The CDR3 runs 15 residues.

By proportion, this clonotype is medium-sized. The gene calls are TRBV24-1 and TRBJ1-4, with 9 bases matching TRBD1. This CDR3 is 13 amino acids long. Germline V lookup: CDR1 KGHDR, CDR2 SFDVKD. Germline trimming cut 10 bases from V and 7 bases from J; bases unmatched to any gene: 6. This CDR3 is CATQTGGGEKLFF. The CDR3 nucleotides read TGTGCCACTCAGACAGGGGGAGGTGAAAAACTGTTTTTT.

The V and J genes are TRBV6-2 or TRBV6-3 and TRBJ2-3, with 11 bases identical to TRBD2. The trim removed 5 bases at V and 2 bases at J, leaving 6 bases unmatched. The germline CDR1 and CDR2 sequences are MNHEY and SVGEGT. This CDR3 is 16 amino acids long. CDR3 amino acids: CASSNSGGDFTDTQYF. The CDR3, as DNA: TGTGCCAGCAGTAATAGCGGGGGGGATTTCACAGATACGCAGTATTTT.

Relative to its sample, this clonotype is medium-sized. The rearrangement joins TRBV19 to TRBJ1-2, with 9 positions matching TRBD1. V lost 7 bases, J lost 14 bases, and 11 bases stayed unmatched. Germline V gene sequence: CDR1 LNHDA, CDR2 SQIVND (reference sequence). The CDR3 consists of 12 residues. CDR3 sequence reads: CASTSGTGRQTF. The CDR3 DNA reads TGTGCCAGTACTTCCGGGACAGGGAGGCAAACCTTC.

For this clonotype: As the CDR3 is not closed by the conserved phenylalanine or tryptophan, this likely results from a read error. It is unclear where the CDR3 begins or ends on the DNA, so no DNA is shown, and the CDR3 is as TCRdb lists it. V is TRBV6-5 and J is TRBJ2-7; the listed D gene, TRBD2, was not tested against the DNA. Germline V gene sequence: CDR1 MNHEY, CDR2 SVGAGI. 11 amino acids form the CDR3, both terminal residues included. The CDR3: CASRQQTGLAG.

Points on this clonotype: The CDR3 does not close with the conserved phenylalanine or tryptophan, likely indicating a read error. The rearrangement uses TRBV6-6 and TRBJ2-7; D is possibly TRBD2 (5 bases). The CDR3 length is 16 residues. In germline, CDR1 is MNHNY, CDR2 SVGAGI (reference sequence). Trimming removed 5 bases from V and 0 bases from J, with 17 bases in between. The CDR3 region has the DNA TGTGCCAGCAGTCCCCGCCGTAGGCGGGTCTCCTACGAGCAGTACCTC. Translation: CASSPRRRRVSYEQYL.

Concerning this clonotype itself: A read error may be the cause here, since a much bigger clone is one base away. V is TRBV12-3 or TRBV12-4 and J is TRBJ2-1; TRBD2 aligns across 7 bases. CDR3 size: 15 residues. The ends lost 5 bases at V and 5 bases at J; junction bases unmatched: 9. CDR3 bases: TGTGCCAGCAGTCCAAGCGGGGTGCCCCACAATGAGCAGTTCTTC. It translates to CASSPSGVPHNEQFF.

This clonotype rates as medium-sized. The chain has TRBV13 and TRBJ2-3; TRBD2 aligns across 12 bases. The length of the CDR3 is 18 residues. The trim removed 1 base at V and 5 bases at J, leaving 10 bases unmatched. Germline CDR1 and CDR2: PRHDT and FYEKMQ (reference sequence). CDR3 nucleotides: TGTGCCAGCAGCTTAGTGGTCGCTAGCGGGGGGGAAGGAGATACGCAGTATTTT. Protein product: CASSLVVASGGEGDTQYF. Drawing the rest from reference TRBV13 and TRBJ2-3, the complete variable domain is AAGVIQSPRHLIKEKRETATLKCYPIPRHDTVYWYQQGPGQDPQFLISFYEKMQSDKGSIPDRFSAQQFSDYHSELNMSSLELGDSALYFCASSLVVASGGEGDTQYFGPGTRLTVL.

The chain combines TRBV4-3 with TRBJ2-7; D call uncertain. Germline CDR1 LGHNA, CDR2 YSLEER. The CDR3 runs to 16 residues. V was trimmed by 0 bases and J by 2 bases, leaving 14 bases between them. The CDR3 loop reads CASSQDLTTPTYEQYF. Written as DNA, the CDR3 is TGCGCCAGCAGCCAAGATCTTACTACTCCCACCTACGAGCAGTACTTC.

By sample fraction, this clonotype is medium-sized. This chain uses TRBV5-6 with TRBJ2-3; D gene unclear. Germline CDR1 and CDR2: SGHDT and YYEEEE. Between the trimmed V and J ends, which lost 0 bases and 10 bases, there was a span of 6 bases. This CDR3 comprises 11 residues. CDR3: CASSLAASQYF. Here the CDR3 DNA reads TGTGCCAGCAGCTTGGCCGCATCGCAGTATTTT.

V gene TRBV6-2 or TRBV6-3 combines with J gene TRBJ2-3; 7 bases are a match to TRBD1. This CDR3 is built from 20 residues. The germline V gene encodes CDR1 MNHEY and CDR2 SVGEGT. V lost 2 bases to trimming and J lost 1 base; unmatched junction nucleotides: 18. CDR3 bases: TGTGCCAGCAGTTACCTGCTAGAGGGGGCAAGTCAAACTGGCACAGATACGCAGTATTTT. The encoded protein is CASSYLLEGASQTGTDTQYF.

CDR3 region: CASSLGISREDGYTF. CDR3 DNA: TGTGCCAGCAGCTTAGGGATCAGCCGGGAGGATGGCTACACCTTC. The chain joins TRBV7-9 to TRBJ1-2; D not resolved. Deletions cut 1 base from V and 6 bases from J, with 15 bases between. Germline V lookup: CDR1 SEHNR, CDR2 FQNEAQ (reference sequence). CDR3 length: 15 amino acids.

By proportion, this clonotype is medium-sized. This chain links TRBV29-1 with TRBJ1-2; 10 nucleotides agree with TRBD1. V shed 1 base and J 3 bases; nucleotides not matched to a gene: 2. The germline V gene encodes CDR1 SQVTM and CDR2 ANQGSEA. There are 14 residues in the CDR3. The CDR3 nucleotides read TGCAGCGTTGAAGGGGGACAGGGGTACTATGGCTACACCTTC. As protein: CSVEGGQGYYGYTF. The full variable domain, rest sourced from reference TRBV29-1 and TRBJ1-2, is SAVISQKPSRDICQRGTSLTIQCQVDSQVTMMFWYRQQPGQSLTLIATANQGSEATYESGFVIDKFPISRPNLTFSTLTVSNMSPEDSSIYLCSVEGGQGYYGYTFGSGTRLTVV.

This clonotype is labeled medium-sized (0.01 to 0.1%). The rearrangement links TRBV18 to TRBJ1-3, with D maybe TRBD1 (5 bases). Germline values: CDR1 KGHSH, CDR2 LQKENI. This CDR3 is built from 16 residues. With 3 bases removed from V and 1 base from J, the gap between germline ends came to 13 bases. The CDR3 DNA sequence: TGTGCCAGCTCACCCTCAGACAGCTCATCTGGAAACACCATATATTTT. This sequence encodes CASSPSDSSSGNTIYF. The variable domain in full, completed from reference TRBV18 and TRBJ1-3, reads NAGVMQNPRHLVRRRGQEARLRCSPMKGHSHVYWYRQLPEEGLKFMVYLQKENIIDESGMPKERFSAEFPKEGPSILRIQQVVRGDSAAYFCASSPSDSSSGNTIYFGEGSWLTVV.

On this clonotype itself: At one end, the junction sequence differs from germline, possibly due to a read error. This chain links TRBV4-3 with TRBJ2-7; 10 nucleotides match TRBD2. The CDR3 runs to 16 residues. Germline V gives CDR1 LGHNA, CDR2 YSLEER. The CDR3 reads CASSQDGAGGDYEQYF. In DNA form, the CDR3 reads TGTGCCAGCAGCCAAGATGGAGCGGGGGGGGATTACGAGCAGTACTTC.

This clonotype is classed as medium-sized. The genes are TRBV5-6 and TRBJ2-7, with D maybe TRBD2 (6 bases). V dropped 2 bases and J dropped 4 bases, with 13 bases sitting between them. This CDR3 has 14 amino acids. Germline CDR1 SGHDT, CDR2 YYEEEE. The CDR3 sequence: CASSFASDRYEQYF. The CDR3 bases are TGTGCCAGCAGCTTCGCTAGCGACAGATACGAGCAGTACTTC.

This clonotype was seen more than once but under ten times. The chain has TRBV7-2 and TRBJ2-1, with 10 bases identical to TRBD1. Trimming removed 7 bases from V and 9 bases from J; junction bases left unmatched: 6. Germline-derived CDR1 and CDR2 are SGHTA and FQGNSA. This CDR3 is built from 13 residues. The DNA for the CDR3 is TGTGCCAGCATCCCGGGACAGGGGTTTGAGCAGTTCTTC. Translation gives CASIPGQGFEQFF. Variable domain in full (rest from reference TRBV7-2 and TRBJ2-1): GAGVSQSPSNKVTEKGKDVELRCDPISGHTALYWYRQSLGQGLEFLIYFQGNSAPDKSGLPSDRFSAERTGGSVSTLTIQRTQQEDSAVYLCASIPGQGFEQFFGPGTRLTVL.

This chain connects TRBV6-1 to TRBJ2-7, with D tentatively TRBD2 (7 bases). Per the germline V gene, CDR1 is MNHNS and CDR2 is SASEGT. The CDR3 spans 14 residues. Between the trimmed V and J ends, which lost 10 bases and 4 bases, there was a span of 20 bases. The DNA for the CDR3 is TGTGCCATCGAAAAGGGGGGGGCAGGGTACGAGCAGTACTTC. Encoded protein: CAIEKGGAGYEQYF.

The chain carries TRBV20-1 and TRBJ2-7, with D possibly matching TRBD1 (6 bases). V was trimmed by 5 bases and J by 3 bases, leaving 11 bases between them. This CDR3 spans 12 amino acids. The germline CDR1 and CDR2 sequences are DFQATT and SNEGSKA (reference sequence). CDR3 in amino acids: CSAPDRYYEQYF. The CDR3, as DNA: TGCAGTGCTCCGGACAGATACTACGAGCAGTACTTC.

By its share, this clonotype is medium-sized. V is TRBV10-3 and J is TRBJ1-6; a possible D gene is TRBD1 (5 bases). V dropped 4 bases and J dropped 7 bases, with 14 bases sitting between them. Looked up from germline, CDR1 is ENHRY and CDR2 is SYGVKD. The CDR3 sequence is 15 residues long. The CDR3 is CAISGGGRVNSPLHF. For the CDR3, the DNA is TGTGCCATCAGTGGTGGCGGCAGGGTGAATTCACCCCTCCACTTT.